The clone carrying this T cell receptor (beta chain) was picked up a small number of times. Its antigen is currently unknown. At the DNA level, this CDR3 is encoded by other sequences in the same sample as well. This sample was taken from a study of cytomegalovirus exposure and HLA in healthy donors. Notes on the study in general: In most subjects, TCR beta sequences reportedly gave accurate predictions of HLA-A and HLA-B alleles.

CDR3 length: 12 residues. From germline, CDR1 is GTSNPN and CDR2 SVGIG (reference sequence). Trimming pared 1 base from V and 5 bases from J, leaving 6 bases between. Use of 60 Vbeta and 13 Jbeta primers characterized the PCR. Some clones are missing from TCRdb's copy, which holds only in-frame ones; the method was immunoSEQ multiplex PCR. Here the sample spans about 130,000 clones, 80% being singletons. The sequence was obtained from a man aged 35 to 55 in good health and CMV-seronegative. Sequencing was performed on PBMCs. V and J are TRBV30 and TRBJ1-5, with D tentatively TRBD1 (6 bases). The CDR3 loop reads CAWSDRDQPQHF. CDR3 coding DNA: TGTGCCTGGAGTGACAGGGATCAGCCCCAGCATTTT.